These T cell receptor beta chains were read from a single sample in a study of blood T cell repertoires in COVID-19. Repertoires were generated with immunoSEQ multiplex PCR, while TCRdb's copy carries only in-frame clones and drops some. The sample records around 200,000 clones, about 88% being singletons. The sample comprised PBMCs or T cells enriched from blood (not recorded which). The receptors derive from a woman aged 25-40 years who had recovered from COVID-19. CDR3s leave out the opening cysteine and the closing phenylalanine or tryptophan.

v_call	cdr3_length	cdr3_aa
TRBV9	13	ASSVTSGGAREQF
TRBV6-2/TRBV6-3	12	ASSSTGTNQPQH
TRBV3-1/TRBV3-2	12	ASSHVVEGDGYT
TRBV7-2	12	ASSFAVAAGELF
TRBV5-1	14	ASSTSGTGDDEKLF
TRBV4-3	14	ASSPIGAGGTDTQY
TRBV7-2	12	ASRYGGTTDTQY
TRBV9	13	ASSVGVGVSYEQY
TRBV2	10	ASRGTAYGYT
TRBV9	13	ASSVASGVGETQY
TRBV9	10	ASSAQGGEAF
TRBV2	10	ASSVQGTEAF
TRBV12-5	12	ASGGGQPYQPQH
TRBV6-1	14	ASSDPGAATNEKLF
TRBV9	12	ASSVGTANYGYT
TRBV7-2	12	ASSLVRDNSPLH
TRBV29-1	9	SVWGHGELF
TRBV29-1	12	SVDRGISTDTQY
TRBV24-1	15	ATSDFGQGNRSYEQY
TRBV10-3	11	AISESRQSKAF
TRBV18	13	ASSQPGQGASGYT
TRBV5-4	12	ASSLDLGGEKLF
TRBV9	14	ASNTEASGGVNEQF
TRBV3-1/TRBV3-2	10	ASSQGGMAQH
TRBV4-1	14	ASSQDPNSSYNEQF
TRBV27	15	ASSPDRRASTNEKLF
TRBV3-1/TRBV3-2	13	ASSQEGGQSYGYT
TRBV25-1	13	ASSGGGTIPETQY
TRBV5-4	13	ASSPPPSTGTEAF
TRBV9	13	ASSVVGAPNTEAF
TRBV7-9	14	ASSPSGGWYQETQY
TRBV6-6	13	ASSRNTGSSYEQY
TRBV13	10	ASSFRDYEQY
TRBV2	12	ASTKQARRTEAF
TRBV5-6	14	ASSETGSSYNSPLH
TRBV7-2	11	ASSLEQTTEAF
TRBV3-1/TRBV3-2	15	ASSQDGLLGGNQPQH
TRBV7-2	12	ASSTGTRGNGYT
TRBV6-2/TRBV6-3	10	ASSLQGRGYT
TRBV11-2	13	ASSSSGGTTDTQY
TRBV21-1	12	ASSNQQVSYEQY
TRBV5-6	9	ASSYEREAF
TRBV14	11	ASSQSTGQPQH
TRBV7-9	13	ASSLTWTIQETQY
TRBV19	15	ASSSGAHTTLNQPQH
TRBV29-1	13	SVGGGLAGAYEQY
TRBV7-8	14	ASTPRRDRGFNEQF
TRBV7-2	12	ASSTRGHNSPLH
TRBV4-2	13	ASSQVAGGDETQY
TRBV19	13	ASRDFREVGKPQH
TRBV14	14	ASSQPSYGEPNEQY
TRBV7-9	11	ASSLSRTSRRY
TRBV27	14	ASSLSRQAYNSPLH
TRBV9	12	ASSVEGGRTEAF
TRBV11-3	13	ASSLAGANTGELF
TRBV10-3	10	AISPGAETQY
TRBV11-3	14	ASSLGTGSPYNEQF
TRBV19	11	ASSMTPRSEQF
TRBV2	13	ASMREGPNYNEQF